A single sample gave rise to the 16 T cell receptor beta chains below, sequenced in a study of CD8 T cells in Susac syndrome. A quantity of about 0.5 to 1 ug RNA underwent reverse transcription using random hexamers. TCRdb reprocessed the immunoSEQ multiplex PCR reads with MiXCR, giving one entry per CDR3 protein. The table records 100,000 to 110,000 distinct CDR3 sequences, approximately 95% of them present only once. The material sequenced was CD8+ T cells from PBMCs. These receptors were collected from a human donor with Susac syndrome.

V is TRBV20-1 and J is TRBJ2-5, with 8 bases fitting TRBD1. Per the germline V gene, CDR1 is DFQATT and CDR2 is SNEGSKA (reference sequence). The CDR3 loop spans 15 amino acids. With V trimmed by 0 bases and J by 5 bases, 8 bases remained unmatched. The CDR3 is CSARDLLQGAETQYF. The DNA for the CDR3 is TGCAGTGCTAGAGACCTGCTTCAGGGGGCGGAGACCCAGTACTTC.

The chain couples TRBV6-5 to TRBJ1-2; the D is unclear. The CDR3 spans 13 residues. V dropped 2 bases and J dropped 7 bases, with 11 bases sitting between them. Germline CDR1 and CDR2: MNHEY and SVGAGI. In nucleotides, the CDR3 is TGTGCCAGCAGTTACACCGAGGGAGGTGGCTACACCTTC. Translating it yields CASSYTEGGGYTF.

In DNA form, the CDR3 reads TGTGCCAGCAGTGAAGACGCGGGATATGGCTACACCTTC. This encodes CASSEDAGYGYTF. The chain uses TRBV25-1 and TRBJ1-2; no clear D gene. V was cut by 2 bases and J by 5 bases, with 9 bases left in between. The germline V gene encodes CDR1 MGHDK and CDR2 SYGVNS. The CDR3 has 13 amino acids.

The chain recombines TRBV12-3 or TRBV12-4 with TRBJ2-4, with 13 bases lining up with TRBD2. This CDR3 has 15 residues. Losses at the gene ends were 4 bases for V and 7 bases for J; bases not matched to a gene: 4. The CDR3 bases are TGTGCCAGCAGTTCAGGACTAGCGGGAGCGAACATTCAGTACTTC. It codes for CASSSGLAGANIQYF.

The chain links TRBV5-1 to TRBJ2-1, with 11 nucleotides matching TRBD2. Unmatched junction bases numbered 7, after V lost 1 base and J lost 7 bases. The germline CDR1 and CDR2 sequences are SGHRS and YFSETQ. The CDR3 consists of 16 residues. The CDR3 coding sequence is TGCGCCAGCAGCTTGACCGGGACTAGCGGTTTAAATGAGCAGTTCTTC. This codes for CASSLTGTSGLNEQFF.

The V call is TRBV18, the J call TRBJ1-5; D call uncertain. The germline V and J ends were trimmed by 6 bases and 2 bases, with 11 bases remaining between them. CDR3 length: 14 amino acids. Germline V gene lookup returns CDR1 KGHSH and CDR2 LQKENI. CDR3 sequence: CASSPTKGNQPQHF. CDR3 bases: TGTGCCAGCTCGCCTACAAAGGGCAATCAGCCCCAGCATTTT.

This chain links TRBV5-4 with TRBJ2-7; 14 nucleotides match TRBD2. After removal of 0 bases from V and 5 bases from J, the junction contained 4 bases not matched to a gene. From germline, CDR1 is SGHNT and CDR2 YYREEE (reference sequence). CDR3 length: 16 residues. CDR3 protein: CASSLGPGLAGDEQYF. CDR3 nucleotides: TGTGCCAGCAGCTTGGGACCGGGACTAGCGGGAGACGAGCAGTACTTC.

The genes are TRBV14 and TRBJ1-2; D is ambiguous. The CDR3 spans 13 residues. The germline V gene encodes CDR1 SGHDN and CDR2 FVKESK. Trimming removed 1 base from V and 5 bases from J, with 8 bases in between. For the CDR3, the DNA is TGTGCCAGCAGCCAAGGGTTGGAATATGGCTACACCTTC. Amino acid sequence: CASSQGLEYGYTF.

V gene TRBV9 combines with J gene TRBJ2-7; 7 bases agree with TRBD2. Germline lookup yields CDR1 SGDLS and CDR2 YYNGEE. Trimming at V came to 4 bases and at J to 6 bases, leaving 10 bases not matched to a gene. This CDR3 is 14 amino acids long. As DNA, the CDR3 is TGTGCCAGCAGCCCCGGAGGACTAGGTAGCGAGCAGTACTTC. Its protein is CASSPGGLGSEQYF.

This chain links TRBV5-1 with TRBJ2-1; no definite D call. Germline V lookup: CDR1 SGHRS, CDR2 YFSETQ. The CDR3 has 15 residues. Trimming removed 4 bases at V and 0 bases at J, with 11 bases between. For the CDR3, the DNA is TGCGCCAGCAGCGCGACTTTTTCCTCCTACAATGAGCAGTTCTTC. Translation gives CASSATFSSYNEQFF.

V gene TRBV4-1 combines with J gene TRBJ2-7; D is perhaps TRBD1 (6 bases). V dropped 0 bases and J dropped 3 bases, with 9 bases sitting between them. Per germline, CDR1 MGHRA and CDR2 YSYEKL. The CDR3 contains 14 residues. CDR3: CASSQDGGNYEQYF. The CDR3 DNA reads TGCGCCAGCAGCCAAGATGGGGGCAACTACGAGCAGTACTTC.

The genes are TRBV12-3 or TRBV12-4 and TRBJ2-7; possibly TRBD2 for D (6 bases). With 5 bases removed from V and 2 bases from J, the gap between germline ends came to 10 bases. CDR3 length: 13 residues. The DNA of the CDR3 is TGTGCCAGCAGTCGGGGACTCACCTACGAGCAGTACTTC. This translates into CASSRGLTYEQYF.

This clonotype is a singleton in its sample. The chain uses TRBV6-5 and TRBJ2-3, with 8 nucleotides matching TRBD2. The CDR3 consists of 15 residues. V lost 6 bases to trimming and J lost 2 bases; unmatched junction nucleotides: 7. The V gene's germline CDR1 is MNHEY and CDR2 SVGAGI. CDR3 residues: CASSQSGGLTDTQYF. The CDR3 DNA reads as TGTGCCAGCAGCCAGAGCGGGGGCCTCACAGATACGCAGTATTTT.

The chain links TRBV15 to TRBJ2-3, with 9 bases that match TRBD2. After removal of 1 base from V and 6 bases from J, the junction contained 11 bases not matched to a gene. The CDR3 runs 17 residues. Germline V lookup: CDR1 LNHNV, CDR2 YYDKDF (reference sequence). CDR3: CATSRGVAGVDGDTQYF. CDR3 DNA sequence: TGTGCCACCAGCAGAGGGGTAGCGGGAGTAGATGGGGATACGCAGTATTTT.

In DNA form, the CDR3 reads TGTGCCACCAGCAGAGATGAGGGGCGCGGTACGCAGTATTTT. It codes for CATSRDEGRGTQYF. The chain joins TRBV15 to TRBJ2-3; D may be TRBD1 or TRBD2 (5 bases each). In germline, CDR1 is LNHNV, CDR2 YYDKDF (reference sequence). This CDR3 is 14 amino acids long. V was trimmed by 0 bases and J by 8 bases, leaving 12 bases between them.

This clonotype was detected once. The chain carries TRBV29-1 and TRBJ2-4; D possibly corresponds to TRBD1 (6 bases). This CDR3 region has 12 residues. Looked up from germline, CDR1 is SQVTM and CDR2 is ANQGSEA. The V end was cut by 8 bases, the J end by 6 bases, with 14 bases between. The CDR3 DNA is TGCAGCTTCATCCCACAGGGAAACATTCAGTACTTC. Its protein is CSFIPQGNIQYF.